This passage covers 12 T cell receptor beta chains from one sample sequenced in a study of graft-versus-host responses after intestinal transplantation. Clones were read by immunoSEQ multiplex PCR, and TCRdb kept only the in-frame ones, dropping some. The sample has some 62,000 clones, 90% seen once. Antigen specificity for these receptors is unknown. The sample consisted of unstimulated CD8+ T cells sorted from spleen or lymph node cells, taken before transplant. All receptors come from a human donor who was the organ donor for an intestinal transplant.

This chain links TRBV5-1 with TRBJ1-1; D remains ambiguous. The CDR3 has 11 amino acids. The ends were cut back, 6 bases at V and 1 base at J, with 4 bases in the middle. Germline V gene sequence: CDR1 SGHRS, CDR2 YFSETQ. The CDR3 is CASTGNTEAFF. In DNA form, the CDR3 reads TGCGCCAGCACAGGGAACACTGAAGCTTTCTTT.

The CDR3 nucleotides read TGTGCCAGCAGCTTAGAGTTAAGGACAGGGGTGTTGGGCTATGGCTACACCTTC. As protein: CASSLELRTGVLGYGYTF. The J gene is TRBJ1-2, the V gene TRBV7-8, with TRBD1 identical over 9 bases. Trimming took 1 base from V and 4 from J; bases not matched to a gene: 13. Germline V lookup: CDR1 SGHVS, CDR2 FQNEAQ. There are 18 residues in the CDR3. The whole variable domain, filled in from reference TRBV7-8 and TRBJ1-2, reads GAGVSQSPRYKVAKRGQDVALRCDPISGHVSLFWYQQALGQGPEFLTYFQNEAQLDKSGLPSDRFFAERPEGSVSTLKIQRTQQEDSAVYLCASSLELRTGVLGYGYTFGSGTRLTVV.

The genes are TRBV29-1 and TRBJ2-1, with 11 bases matching TRBD2. Germline CDR1 and CDR2: SQVTM and ANQGSEA. The CDR3 covers 12 residues. V lost 4 bases, J lost 10 bases, and 3 bases stayed unmatched. The CDR3 loop reads CSVVLAGEEQFF. The CDR3 DNA sequence: TGCAGCGTTGTACTAGCGGGAGAAGAGCAGTTCTTC.

This chain joins TRBV7-6 and TRBJ2-7, with D maybe TRBD1 (5 bases). The V and J ends lost 1 base and 6 bases respectively, with 10 bases between them. Per the germline V gene, CDR1 is SGHVS and CDR2 is FNYEAQ. The CDR3 is 13 residues long. The CDR3 loop reads CASSLGQGREQYF. Written as DNA, the CDR3 is TGTGCCAGCAGCTTAGGGCAGGGTCGCGAGCAGTACTTC.

The chain combines TRBV6-4 with TRBJ2-3; 8 bases align to TRBD1. V was clipped by 0 bases and J by 4 bases; unmatched bases: 0. The CDR3 is made up of 14 amino acids. From germline, CDR1 is MRHNA and CDR2 SNTAGT. The CDR3 here is CASSDSQGADTQYF. The CDR3 DNA reads TGTGCCAGCAGTGACTCACAGGGGGCAGATACGCAGTATTTT.

The chain recombines TRBV9 with TRBJ1-3; no reliable D call. CDR3 length equals 14 residues. From germline, CDR1 is SGDLS and CDR2 YYNGEE. Trimming cost V 4 bases and J 4 bases, with 12 bases left between them. The DNA of the CDR3 is TGTGCCAGCAGCCCCTCGGGAGCAGGAAACACCATATATTTT. The encoded protein is CASSPSGAGNTIYF.

The gene calls are TRBV27 and TRBJ1-1; 11 nucleotides match TRBD1. Germline V gene sequence: CDR1 MNHEY, CDR2 SMNVEV (reference sequence). The length of the CDR3 is 15 residues. The trim removed 5 bases at V and 5 bases at J, leaving 7 bases unmatched. DNA for the CDR3: TGTGCCAGCAGTCCCCGGACAGGGGGCTGGACTGAAGCTTTCTTT. This translates into CASSPRTGGWTEAFF.

The chain combines TRBV27 with TRBJ1-3; 8 nucleotides agree with TRBD1. Germline values: CDR1 MNHEY, CDR2 SMNVEV (reference sequence). This CDR3 is 15 amino acids long. V shed 4 bases and J 0 bases; nucleotides not matched to a gene: 2. This CDR3 reads CASSSGGDSGNTIYF. The CDR3 DNA sequence: TGTGCCAGCAGTTCAGGGGGCGACTCTGGAAACACCATATATTTT.

The rearrangement links TRBV6-5 to TRBJ2-5; the D gene is possibly TRBD2 (5 bases). CDR3 size: 14 residues. Germline V CDR1 and CDR2: MNHEY, SVGAGI. The V end was cut by 6 bases, the J end by 6 bases, with 17 bases between. The CDR3 reads CASSTQGSPQTQYF. In DNA, the CDR3 is TGTGCCAGCAGCACCCAAGGGAGTCCTCAGACCCAGTACTTC.

As concerns this clone: Other DNA variants within this sample encode the same CDR3. V and J are TRBV5-6 and TRBJ2-7; 12 bases agree with TRBD2. The germline V gene encodes CDR1 SGHDT and CDR2 YYEEEE. This CDR3 spans 15 amino acids. Trimming cost V 4 bases and J 4 bases; bases outside gene matches: 6. The CDR3 here is CASSAGTSGSYEQYF. CDR3 in DNA: TGTGCCAGCAGCGCCGGGACTAGCGGGTCATACGAGCAGTACTTC.

J is TRBJ1-5 and V is TRBV19; 9 nucleotides align to TRBD1. J lost 1 base, V lost 7 bases, and 5 bases had no gene match. CDR1 LNHDA and CDR2 SQIVND come from the germline V gene (reference sequence). This CDR3 contains 15 residues. CDR3: CASMEGTGSNQPQHF. CDR3 bases: TGTGCCAGTATGGAAGGGACAGGGAGCAATCAGCCCCAGCATTTT.

This rearrangement joins TRBV27 to TRBJ2-3; a weak D match, TRBD1 (6 bases). V was shortened by 3 bases and J by 1 base, with 8 bases between the two germline ends. Per the germline V gene, CDR1 is MNHEY and CDR2 is SMNVEV (reference sequence). The CDR3 consists of 14 residues. The CDR3 protein is CASSFPGGTDTQYF. The CDR3 bases are TGTGCCAGCAGTTTCCCAGGGGGCACAGATACGCAGTATTTT.